The 2 T cell receptor beta chains listed next were all sequenced from one sample in a study of blood T cell repertoires in COVID-19. The assay was immunoSEQ multiplex PCR, and TCRdb's table has in-frame clones only and misses some. In the table there are around 100,000 clones, approximately 88% of which are singletons. The sequencing sample was made of peripheral blood. The receptors were sampled from a human donor in a cohort sampled during active COVID-19.

This clone showed up just a few times. This chain joins TRBV9 and TRBJ2-1, with TRBD2 as a possible D gene (7 bases). V lost 0 bases, J lost 7 bases, and 14 bases lay in between. The CDR3 totals 15 residues. Germline V CDR1 and CDR2: SGDLS, YYNGEE. The CDR3 here is CASSVDGGANNEQFF. In nucleotides, the CDR3 is TGTGCCAGCAGCGTAGATGGGGGGGCAAATAATGAGCAGTTCTTC.

The chain joins TRBV30 to TRBJ2-3, with D uncertain. V was trimmed by 0 bases and J by 5 bases, leaving 6 bases between them. The CDR3 loop spans 12 amino acids. CDR1 is GTSNPN and CDR2 is SVGIG in the germline V gene (reference sequence). The CDR3 DNA reads as TGTGCCTGGAGTGTAGGCGGAGATACGCAGTATTTT. Encoded protein: CAWSVGGDTQYF.